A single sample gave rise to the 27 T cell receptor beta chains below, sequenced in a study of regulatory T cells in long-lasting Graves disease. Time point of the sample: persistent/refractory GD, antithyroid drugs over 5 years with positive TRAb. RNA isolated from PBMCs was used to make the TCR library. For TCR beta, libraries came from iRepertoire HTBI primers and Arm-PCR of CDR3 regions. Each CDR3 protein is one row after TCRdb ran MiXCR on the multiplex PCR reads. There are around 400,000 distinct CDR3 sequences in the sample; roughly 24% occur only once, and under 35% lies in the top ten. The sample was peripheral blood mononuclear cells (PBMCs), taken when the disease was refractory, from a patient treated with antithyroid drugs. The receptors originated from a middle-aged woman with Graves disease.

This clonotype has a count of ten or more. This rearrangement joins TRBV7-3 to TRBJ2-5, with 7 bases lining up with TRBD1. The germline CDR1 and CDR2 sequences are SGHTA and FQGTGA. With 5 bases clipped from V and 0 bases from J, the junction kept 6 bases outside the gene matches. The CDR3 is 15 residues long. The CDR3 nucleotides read TGTGCCAGCAGCGCGCTGGGACAGAACCAAGAGACCCAGTACTTC. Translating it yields CASSALGQNQETQYF.

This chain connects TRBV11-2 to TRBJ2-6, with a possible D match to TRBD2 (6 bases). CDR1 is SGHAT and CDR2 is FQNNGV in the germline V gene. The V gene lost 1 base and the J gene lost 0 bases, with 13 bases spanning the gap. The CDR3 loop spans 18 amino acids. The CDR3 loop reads CASSLGQGGFSGANVLTF. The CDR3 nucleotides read TGTGCCAGCAGCTTAGGCCAGGGAGGCTTCTCTGGGGCCAACGTCCTGACTTTC.

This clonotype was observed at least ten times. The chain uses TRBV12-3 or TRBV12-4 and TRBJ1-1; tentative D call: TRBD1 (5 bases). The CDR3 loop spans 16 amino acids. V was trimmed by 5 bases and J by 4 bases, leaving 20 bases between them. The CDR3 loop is CASSPSWGEDGTEAFF. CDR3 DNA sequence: TGTGCCAGCAGTCCCTCATGGGGGGAAGACGGCACTGAAGCTTTCTTT.

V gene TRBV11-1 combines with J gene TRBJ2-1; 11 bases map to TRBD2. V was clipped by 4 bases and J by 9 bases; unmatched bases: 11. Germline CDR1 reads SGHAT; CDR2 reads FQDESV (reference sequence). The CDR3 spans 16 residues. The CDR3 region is CASSSKLAGGSAEQFF. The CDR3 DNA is TGTGCCAGCAGCTCAAAGTTAGCGGGAGGGTCGGCTGAGCAGTTCTTC.

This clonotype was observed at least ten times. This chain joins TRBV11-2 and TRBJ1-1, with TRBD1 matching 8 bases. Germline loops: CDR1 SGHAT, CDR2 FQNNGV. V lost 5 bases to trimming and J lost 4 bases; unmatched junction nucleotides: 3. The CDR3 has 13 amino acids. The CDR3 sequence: CASSRQGITEAFF. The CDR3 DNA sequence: TGTGCCAGCAGCAGACAGGGGATCACTGAAGCTTTCTTT.

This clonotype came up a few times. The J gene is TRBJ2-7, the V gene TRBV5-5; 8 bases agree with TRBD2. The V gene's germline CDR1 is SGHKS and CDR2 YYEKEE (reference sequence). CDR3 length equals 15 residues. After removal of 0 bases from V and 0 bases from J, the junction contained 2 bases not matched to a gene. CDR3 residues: CASSLELAVSYEQYF. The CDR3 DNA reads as TGTGCCAGCAGCTTGGAACTAGCGGTCTCCTACGAGCAGTACTTC.

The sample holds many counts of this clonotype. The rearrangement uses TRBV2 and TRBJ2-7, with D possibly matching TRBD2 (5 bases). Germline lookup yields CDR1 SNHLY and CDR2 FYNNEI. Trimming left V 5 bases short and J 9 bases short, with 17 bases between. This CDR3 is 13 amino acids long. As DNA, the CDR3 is TGTGCCAGCAGTCCGGACTCATTGGGCGGGCAGTACTTC. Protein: CASSPDSLGGQYF.

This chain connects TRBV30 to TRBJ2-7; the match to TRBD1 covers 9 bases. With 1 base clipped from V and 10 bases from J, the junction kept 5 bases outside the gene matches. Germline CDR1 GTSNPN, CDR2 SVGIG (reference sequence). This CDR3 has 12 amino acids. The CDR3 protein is CAWSAGQGSQYF. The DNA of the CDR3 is TGTGCCTGGAGTGCAGGACAGGGGAGTCAGTACTTC.

DNA for the CDR3: TGTGCCAGCAGCCCAACGGGACGGAAGCTCTACGAGCAGTACTTC. Encoded protein: CASSPTGRKLYEQYF. This rearrangement joins TRBV27 to TRBJ2-7, with D possibly being TRBD1 or TRBD2 (5 bases each). Germline CDR1 is MNHEY and CDR2 is SMNVEV (reference sequence). The CDR3 totals 15 residues. The V and J ends lost 6 bases and 3 bases respectively, with 18 bases between them.

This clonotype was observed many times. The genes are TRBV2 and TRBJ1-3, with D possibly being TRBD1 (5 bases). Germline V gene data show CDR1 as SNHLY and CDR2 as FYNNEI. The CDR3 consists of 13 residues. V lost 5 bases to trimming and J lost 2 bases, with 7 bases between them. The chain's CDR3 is CASSTGAGNTIYF. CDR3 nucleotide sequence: TGTGCCAGCAGTACAGGCGCTGGAAACACCATATATTTT.

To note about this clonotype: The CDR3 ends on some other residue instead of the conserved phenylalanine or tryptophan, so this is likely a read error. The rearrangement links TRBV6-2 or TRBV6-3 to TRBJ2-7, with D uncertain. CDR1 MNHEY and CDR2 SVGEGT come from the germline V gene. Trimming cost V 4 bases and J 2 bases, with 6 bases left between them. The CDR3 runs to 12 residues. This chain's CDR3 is CASSSLAYEQYL. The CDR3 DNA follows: TGTGCCAGCAGTTCGCTCGCCTACGAGCAGTACCTC.

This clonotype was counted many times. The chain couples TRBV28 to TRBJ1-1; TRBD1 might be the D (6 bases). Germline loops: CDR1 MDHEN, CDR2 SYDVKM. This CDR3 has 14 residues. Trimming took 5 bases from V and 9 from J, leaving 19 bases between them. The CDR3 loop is CASSPPQEGGKAFF. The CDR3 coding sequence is TGTGCCAGCAGTCCCCCGCAGGAAGGGGGTAAAGCTTTCTTT.

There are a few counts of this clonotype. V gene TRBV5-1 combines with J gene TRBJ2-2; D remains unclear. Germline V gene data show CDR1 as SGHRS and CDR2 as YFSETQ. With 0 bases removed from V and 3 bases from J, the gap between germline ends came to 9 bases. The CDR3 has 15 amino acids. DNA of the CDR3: TGCGCCAGCAGCTTGGACCAAGTGGACACCGGGGAGCTGTTTTTT. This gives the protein CASSLDQVDTGELFF.

This chain's CDR3 is CATSEGDSRYTEAFF. The CDR3 DNA reads as TGTGCCACCAGTGAGGGGGACAGCAGATACACTGAAGCTTTCTTT. The chain couples TRBV24-1 to TRBJ1-1, with 7 positions matching TRBD1. V shed 4 bases and J 3 bases; nucleotides not matched to a gene: 7. This CDR3 comprises 15 residues. CDR1 KGHDR and CDR2 SFDVKD come from the germline V gene.

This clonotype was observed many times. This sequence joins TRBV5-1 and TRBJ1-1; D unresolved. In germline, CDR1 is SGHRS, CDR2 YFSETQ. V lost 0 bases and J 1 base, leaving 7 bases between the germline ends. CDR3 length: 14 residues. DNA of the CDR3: TGCGCCAGCAGCTTGGAGGGCTGGAACACTGAAGCTTTCTTT. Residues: CASSLEGWNTEAFF.

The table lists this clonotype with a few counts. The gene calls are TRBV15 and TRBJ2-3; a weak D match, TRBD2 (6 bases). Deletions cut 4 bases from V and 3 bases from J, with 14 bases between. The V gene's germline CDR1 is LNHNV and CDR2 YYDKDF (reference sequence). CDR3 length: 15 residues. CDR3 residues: CATSMVGRGTDTQYF. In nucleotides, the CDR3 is TGTGCCACCAGCATGGTCGGGAGAGGTACAGATACGCAGTATTTT. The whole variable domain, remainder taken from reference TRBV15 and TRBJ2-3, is DAMVIQNPRYQVTQFGKPVTLSCSQTLNHNVMYWYQQKSSQAPKLLFHYYDKDFNNEADTPDNFQSRRPNTSFCFLDIRSPGLGDTAMYLCATSMVGRGTDTQYFGPGTRLTVL.

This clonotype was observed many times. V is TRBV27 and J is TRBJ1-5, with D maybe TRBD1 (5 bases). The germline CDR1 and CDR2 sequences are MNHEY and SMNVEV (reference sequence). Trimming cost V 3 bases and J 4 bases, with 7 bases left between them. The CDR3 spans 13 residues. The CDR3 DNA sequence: TGTGCCAGCAGTTTCGGGGGTAATCAGCCCCAGCATTTT. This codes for CASSFGGNQPQHF.

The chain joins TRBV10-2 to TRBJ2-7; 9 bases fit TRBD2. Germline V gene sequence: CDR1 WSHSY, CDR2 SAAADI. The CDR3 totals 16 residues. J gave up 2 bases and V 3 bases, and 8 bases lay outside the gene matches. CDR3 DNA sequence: TGCGCCAGCAGTGAAATTGGACTAGCGAGGACCTACGAGCAGTACTTC. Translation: CASSEIGLARTYEQYF.

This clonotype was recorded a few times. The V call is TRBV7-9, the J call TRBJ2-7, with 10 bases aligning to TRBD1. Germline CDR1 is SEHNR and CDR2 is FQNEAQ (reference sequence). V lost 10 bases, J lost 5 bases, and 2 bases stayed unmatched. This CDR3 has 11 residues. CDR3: CAIGTGDEQYF. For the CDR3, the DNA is TGTGCCATCGGGACAGGGGACGAGCAGTACTTC.

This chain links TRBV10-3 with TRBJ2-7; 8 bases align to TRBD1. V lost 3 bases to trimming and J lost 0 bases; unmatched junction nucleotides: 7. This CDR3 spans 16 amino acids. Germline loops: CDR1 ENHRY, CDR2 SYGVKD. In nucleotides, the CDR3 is TGTGCCATCAGTGACCCCGGGACAGGCGTCTCCTACGAGCAGTACTTC. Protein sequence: CAISDPGTGVSYEQYF.

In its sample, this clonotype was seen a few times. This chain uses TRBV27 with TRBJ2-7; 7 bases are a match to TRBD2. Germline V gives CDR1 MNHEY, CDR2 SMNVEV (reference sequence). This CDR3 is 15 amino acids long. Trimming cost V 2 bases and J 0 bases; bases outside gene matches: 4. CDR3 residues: CASSLTSASSYEQYF. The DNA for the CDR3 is TGTGCCAGCAGTTTAACTAGCGCGAGCTCCTACGAGCAGTACTTC.

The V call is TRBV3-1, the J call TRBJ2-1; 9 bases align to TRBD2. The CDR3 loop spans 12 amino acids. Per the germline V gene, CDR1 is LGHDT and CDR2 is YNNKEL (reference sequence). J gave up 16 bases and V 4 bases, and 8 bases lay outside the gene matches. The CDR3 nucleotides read TGTGCCAGCAGCCCCCATACCGGGACTAGCTTCTTC. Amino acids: CASSPHTGTSFF.

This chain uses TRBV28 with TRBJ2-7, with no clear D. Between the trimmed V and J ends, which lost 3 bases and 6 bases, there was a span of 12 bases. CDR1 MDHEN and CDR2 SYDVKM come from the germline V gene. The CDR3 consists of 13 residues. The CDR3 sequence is CASSFRMRVEQYF. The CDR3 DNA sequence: TGTGCCAGCAGTTTTAGAATGCGCGTCGAGCAGTACTTC.

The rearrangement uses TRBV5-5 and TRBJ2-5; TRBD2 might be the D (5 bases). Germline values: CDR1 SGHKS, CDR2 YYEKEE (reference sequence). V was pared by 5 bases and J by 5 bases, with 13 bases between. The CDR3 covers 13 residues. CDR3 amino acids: CASRIVLGETQYF. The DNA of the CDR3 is TGTGCCAGCAGGATTGTACTAGGGGAGACCCAGTACTTC.

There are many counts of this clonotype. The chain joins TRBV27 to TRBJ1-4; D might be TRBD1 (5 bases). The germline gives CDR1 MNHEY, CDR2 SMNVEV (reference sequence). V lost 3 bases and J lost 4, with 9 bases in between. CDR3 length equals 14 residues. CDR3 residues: CASSFSRVNEKLFF. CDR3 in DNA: TGTGCCAGCAGTTTCAGCAGGGTTAATGAAAAACTGTTTTTT.

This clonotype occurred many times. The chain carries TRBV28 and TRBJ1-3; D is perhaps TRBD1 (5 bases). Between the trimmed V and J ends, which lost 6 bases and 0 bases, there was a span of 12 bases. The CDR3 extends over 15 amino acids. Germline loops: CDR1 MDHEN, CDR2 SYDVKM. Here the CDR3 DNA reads TGTGCCAGCAGCCTATCGGGGGTCTCTGGAAACACCATATATTTT. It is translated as CASSLSGVSGNTIYF.

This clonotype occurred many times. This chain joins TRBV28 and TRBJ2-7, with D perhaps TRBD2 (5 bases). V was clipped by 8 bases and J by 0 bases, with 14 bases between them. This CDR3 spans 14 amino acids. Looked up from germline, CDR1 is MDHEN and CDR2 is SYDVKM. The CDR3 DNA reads TGTGCCAGCCTGGATAGTGGGAGCTCCTACGAGCAGTACTTC. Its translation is CASLDSGSSYEQYF.